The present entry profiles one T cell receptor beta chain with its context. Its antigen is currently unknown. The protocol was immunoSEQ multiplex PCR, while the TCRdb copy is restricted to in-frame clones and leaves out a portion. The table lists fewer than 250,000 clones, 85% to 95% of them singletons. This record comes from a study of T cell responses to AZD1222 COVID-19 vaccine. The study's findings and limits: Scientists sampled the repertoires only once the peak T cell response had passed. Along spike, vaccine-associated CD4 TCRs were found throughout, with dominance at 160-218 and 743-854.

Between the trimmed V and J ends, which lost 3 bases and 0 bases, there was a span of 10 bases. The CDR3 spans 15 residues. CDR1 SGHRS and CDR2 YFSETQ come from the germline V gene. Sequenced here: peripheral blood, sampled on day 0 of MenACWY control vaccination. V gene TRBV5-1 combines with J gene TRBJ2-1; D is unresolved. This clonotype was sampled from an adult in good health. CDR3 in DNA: TGCGCCAGCAGCTCACTTATGAGCTCCTACAATGAGCAGTTCTTC. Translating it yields CASSSLMSSYNEQFF.